The 20 T cell receptor beta chains reported below all come from one sample, sequenced in a study of blood T cell repertoires in COVID-19. Produced via immunoSEQ multiplex PCR; TCRdb's table is partial and in-frame only. The sample consists of some 300,000 clones, roughly 90% of them appearing once. Source material: PBMCs or T cells enriched from blood (not recorded which). The source is a woman in her fifties or sixties who had been exposed to COVID-19.

This chain links TRBV5-4 with TRBJ2-1; no firm D call. This CDR3 contains 11 residues. Trimming stripped 6 bases from V and 8 bases from J, with 9 bases between. Germline CDR1 is SGHNT and CDR2 is YYREEE (reference sequence). Here the CDR3 reads CASTRGDEQFF. The DNA for the CDR3 is TGTGCCAGCACCAGAGGCGATGAGCAGTTCTTC.

The J gene is TRBJ2-1, the V gene TRBV2; 13 bases fit TRBD2. This CDR3 is built from 15 residues. V shed 5 bases and J 8 bases; nucleotides not matched to a gene: 6. Germline V gives CDR1 SNHLY, CDR2 FYNNEI. This CDR3 reads CASSPRTSGGDEQFF. In DNA, the CDR3 is TGTGCCAGCAGTCCCCGGACTAGCGGGGGCGATGAGCAGTTCTTC.

The chain links TRBV3-1 (or the pseudogene TRBV3-2) to TRBJ2-3, with 8 bases aligning to TRBD2. CDR3 length equals 15 residues. Trimming removed 11 bases from V and 0 bases from J; junction bases left unmatched: 10. Germline CDR1 and CDR2: LGHDT and YNNKEL (reference sequence). As DNA, the CDR3 is TGTGCCTCCCGGGCGGGGGGCGGGAGCACAGATACGCAGTATTTT. Its translation: CASRAGGGSTDTQYF.

The chain joins TRBV28 to TRBJ1-1; D is uncertain. Trimming left V 6 bases short and J 12 bases short, with 14 bases between. The V gene's germline CDR1 is MDHEN and CDR2 SYDVKM. The CDR3 consists of 11 residues. The CDR3 DNA reads as TGTGCCAGCAGCTCTTTGCGGGGTACTTTCTTT. Its protein is CASSSLRGTFF.

The rearrangement joins TRBV7-2 to TRBJ2-2; 9 bases match TRBD2. The trim removed 1 base at V and 2 bases at J, leaving 2 bases unmatched. The V gene's germline CDR1 is SGHTA and CDR2 FQGNSA. CDR3 size: 16 residues. The CDR3 DNA sequence: TGTGCCAGCAGCTTAGGTAGCGGGGGTAACACCGGGGAGCTGTTTTTT. Translated, it gives CASSLGSGGNTGELFF.

The chain recombines TRBV3-1 (or the pseudogene TRBV3-2) with TRBJ2-5, with TRBD2 matching over 11 bases. CDR1 and CDR2 from the germline V gene are LGHDT and YNNKEL (reference sequence). This CDR3 comprises 14 residues. V shed 4 bases, J shed 9 bases, and the junction held 7 bases outside the gene matches. DNA of the CDR3: TGTGCCAGCAGCCGTAGCGGGGGGGAACTCGCCCAGTACTTC. Residues: CASSRSGGELAQYF.

The chain employs TRBV9 and TRBJ2-1; TRBD2 agrees at 9 bases. J lost 8 bases, V lost 4 bases, and 13 bases had no gene match. This CDR3 is 16 amino acids long. Germline values: CDR1 SGDLS, CDR2 YYNGEE. The CDR3 region has the DNA TGTGCCAGCAGCCCAGCGCGAGGCGGGGGGGCCGATGAGCAGTTCTTC. Translation: CASSPARGGGADEQFF.

Written as DNA, the CDR3 is TGTGCCAGCAGCCACACCACCGGGACAGGGGGCTGGAACACTGAAGCTTTCTTT. Protein: CASSHTTGTGGWNTEAFF. The V and J genes are TRBV28 and TRBJ1-1, with 12 bases fitting TRBD1. The J segment lost 1 base and the V segment lost 6 bases, leaving 12 bases of the junction unmatched. The germline gives CDR1 MDHEN, CDR2 SYDVKM. There are 18 residues in the CDR3.

The chain has TRBV5-4 and TRBJ1-1, with 7 nucleotides matching TRBD1. The germline V gene has CDR1 SGHNT and CDR2 YYREEE (reference sequence). V shed 5 bases and J 1 base; nucleotides not matched to a gene: 14. The CDR3 is made up of 17 amino acids. CDR3 nucleotides: TGTGCCAGCAGTTTACCGGGACAGCCCTATTCGAACACTGAAGCTTTCTTT. It specifies CASSLPGQPYSNTEAFF.

The chain is built from TRBV28 and TRBJ1-5; weak D call: TRBD1 (5 bases). Germline-derived CDR1 and CDR2 are MDHEN and SYDVKM. V lost 5 bases and J lost 6, with 20 bases in between. The CDR3 has 16 residues. Written as DNA, the CDR3 is TGTGCCAGCAGTCCTCTTTCGGGGGGGAACGGTCAGCCCCAGCATTTT. As protein: CASSPLSGGNGQPQHF. Supplemented by reference TRBV28 and TRBJ1-5, the full variable domain reads DVKVTQSSRYLVKRTGEKVFLECVQDMDHENMFWYRQDPGLGLRLIYFSYDVKMKEKGDIPEGYSVSREKKERFSLILESASTNQTSMYLCASSPLSGGNGQPQHFGDGTRLSIL.

This sequence joins TRBV3-1 (or the pseudogene TRBV3-2) and TRBJ1-5; D call uncertain. This CDR3 spans 17 amino acids. Germline-derived CDR1 and CDR2 are LGHDT and YNNKEL (reference sequence). V was trimmed by 1 base and J by 0 bases, leaving 13 bases between them. The CDR3 is CASSQALPGYSNQPQHF. The DNA of the CDR3 is TGTGCCAGCAGCCAAGCACTGCCGGGATATAGCAATCAGCCCCAGCATTTT.

The V and J genes are TRBV2 and TRBJ2-5; D might be TRBD1 (6 bases). The V gene's germline CDR1 is SNHLY and CDR2 FYNNEI. This CDR3 contains 14 residues. Trimming took 1 base from V and 1 from J, leaving 7 bases between them. This CDR3 is CASSEGTVQETQYF. The CDR3 DNA reads as TGTGCCAGCAGTGAAGGGACAGTCCAAGAGACCCAGTACTTC. The full variable domain, with the rest looked up from reference TRBV2 and TRBJ2-5, is EPEVTQTPSHQVTQMGQEVILRCVPISNHLYFYWYRQILGQKVEFLVSFYNNEISEKSEIFDDQFSVERPDGSNFTLKIRSTKLEDSAMYFCASSEGTVQETQYFGPGTRLLVL.

This clone came up a few times. V usage is TRBV7-9 and J usage is TRBJ1-2; perhaps TRBD1 as D (5 bases). Germline CDR1 reads SEHNR; CDR2 reads FQNEAQ (reference sequence). The CDR3 extends over 15 amino acids. V was clipped by 1 base and J by 6 bases, with 15 bases between them. The CDR3 reads CASSLGSSGFDGYTF. CDR3 in DNA: TGTGCCAGCAGCTTAGGGAGTTCAGGGTTTGATGGCTACACCTTC.

This chain joins TRBV4-2 and TRBJ2-3, with TRBD2 identical over 8 bases. The CDR3 is 14 amino acids. From germline, CDR1 is LGHNA and CDR2 YNFKEQ. After removal of 7 bases from V and 6 bases from J, the junction contained 9 bases not matched to a gene. The CDR3 DNA sequence: TGTGCCAGCAAGTCGGGGGGGGGATACGATACGCAGTATTTT. Protein: CASKSGGGYDTQYF.

CDR3 sequence reads: CASSLVVTNEVEQFF. CDR3 DNA: TGTGCCAGCAGCTTGGTGGTGACTAACGAGGTGGAGCAGTTCTTC. The genes are TRBV5-5 and TRBJ2-1; TRBD2 is a possible D gene (5 bases). Germline V CDR1 and CDR2: SGHKS, YYEKEE (reference sequence). The V gene lost 0 bases and the J gene lost 10 bases, with 17 bases spanning the gap. The CDR3 length is 15 residues.

The count of this clone is one. The V call is TRBV28, the J call TRBJ1-2; 7 bases map to TRBD1. V lost 6 bases to trimming and J lost 0 bases; unmatched junction nucleotides: 4. CDR3 size: 14 residues. The germline CDR1 and CDR2 sequences are MDHEN and SYDVKM. In DNA form, the CDR3 reads TGTGCCAGCAGCGGACAGGAAGCTAACTATGGCTACACCTTC. Translating it yields CASSGQEANYGYTF.

V is TRBV30 and J is TRBJ2-7; TRBD1 matches at 10 bases. Per germline, CDR1 GTSNPN and CDR2 SVGIG (reference sequence). V lost 0 bases, J lost 5 bases, and 4 bases stayed unmatched. The CDR3 spans 14 residues. In nucleotides, the CDR3 is TGTGCCTGGAGTGTACTAGGACAGGGGGACGAGCAGTACTTC. Translation: CAWSVLGQGDEQYF.

The rearrangement uses TRBV28 and TRBJ2-5; D perhaps matches TRBD1 (7 bases). Trimming cost V 4 bases and J 4 bases, with 25 bases left between them. The CDR3 totals 18 residues. Looked up from germline, CDR1 is MDHEN and CDR2 is SYDVKM. CDR3 sequence (DNA): TGTGCCAGCAGTTCTCCACGCTCAGGGGGGTTAGCCGGAGAGACCCAGTACTTC. Translation: CASSSPRSGGLAGETQYF.

This sequence joins TRBV5-6 and TRBJ1-2, with TRBD1 as a possible D gene (6 bases). From germline, CDR1 is SGHDT and CDR2 YYEEEE. The CDR3 is 14 residues long. V lost 0 bases to trimming and J lost 7 bases, with 13 bases between them. As DNA, the CDR3 is TGTGCCAGCAGCTTGGAACCGCAGGGGCCTGGCTACACCTTC. Translation gives CASSLEPQGPGYTF. Combining the CDR3 with reference TRBV5-6 and TRBJ1-2 gives the whole variable domain DAGVTQSPTHLIKTRGQQVTLRCSPKSGHDTVSWYQQALGQGPQFIFQYYEEEERQRGNFPDRFSGHQFPNYSSELNVNALLLGDSALYLCASSLEPQGPGYTFGSGTRLTVV.

The rearrangement links TRBV5-8 to TRBJ1-2; D not certain. The CDR3 runs to 13 residues. The V gene's germline CDR1 is SGHTS and CDR2 YDEGEE. V dropped 4 bases and J dropped 4 bases, with 11 bases sitting between them. CDR3 region: CASSNSPGYGYTF. DNA for the CDR3: TGTGCCAGCAGCAACTCCCCTGGCTATGGCTACACCTTC.